This is a list of T cell receptor beta chains from one sample in a study of blood T cell repertoires in COVID-19. TCRdb's copy holds only in-frame clones and misses some; the assay was immunoSEQ multiplex PCR. This sample yields a few hundred thousand clones, of which 70% to 90% are seen a single time; less than 15% belongs to the top ten. The sample comprised peripheral blood. The receptor source for this set is a woman between 18 and 29 years old who had recovered from COVID-19. Both conserved end residues are part of each CDR3. The order of the fields is V gene, D gene, J gene, CDR3 DNA, CDR3 protein. A D gene is named only where the DNA matches it firmly.

V gene: TRBV9; D gene: TRBD2; J gene: TRBJ2-1; CDR3 DNA: TGTGCCAGCAGCGTCAGACTAGCGGGCTACAATGAGCAGTTCTTC; CDR3 protein: CASSVRLAGYNEQFF
V gene: TRBV12-3/TRBV12-4; D gene: NA; J gene: TRBJ1-2; CDR3 DNA: TGTGCCAGCAGCCTCCAGGGTGACTATGGCTACACCTTC; CDR3 protein: CASSLQGDYGYTF
V gene: TRBV9; D gene: NA; J gene: TRBJ1-6; CDR3 DNA: TGTGCCAGCAGCGTAGCAGGGGCAAAGGGATCACCCCTCCACTTT; CDR3 protein: CASSVAGAKGSPLHF
V gene: TRBV6-2/TRBV6-3; D gene: NA; J gene: TRBJ2-7; CDR3 DNA: TGTGCCAGCAGTTACGGGGGCGAGATCGTTTTC; CDR3 protein: CASSYGGEIVF
V gene: TRBV6-2/TRBV6-3; D gene: TRBD1; J gene: TRBJ1-1; CDR3 DNA: TGTGCCAGCAGTTACACGGGACAGGGTTGGGACACTGAAGCTTTCTTT; CDR3 protein: CASSYTGQGWDTEAFF
V gene: TRBV11-2; D gene: NA; J gene: TRBJ1-3; CDR3 DNA: TGTGCCAGCAGGGGGGCGGCAGGAAACACCATATATTTT; CDR3 protein: CASRGAAGNTIYF
V gene: TRBV25-1; D gene: TRBD2; J gene: TRBJ2-3; CDR3 DNA: TGTGCCAGCAGCCCGGGACTAGCAATCACAGATACGCAGTATTTT; CDR3 protein: CASSPGLAITDTQYF
V gene: TRBV19; D gene: NA; J gene: TRBJ2-5; CDR3 DNA: TGTGCCAGTAAGGGGGAACCCCAAGAGACCCAGTACTTC; CDR3 protein: CASKGEPQETQYF
V gene: TRBV5-1; D gene: TRBD1; J gene: TRBJ1-2; CDR3 DNA: TGCGCCAGCAGTTATTCCGGGACAGGGATTGGCTACACCTTC; CDR3 protein: CASSYSGTGIGYTF
V gene: TRBV3-1/TRBV3-2; D gene: TRBD2; J gene: TRBJ2-3; CDR3 DNA: TGTGCCAGCAGCCCGGGACTAGCGGGAGGTGTGTATACAGATACGCAGTATTTT; CDR3 protein: CASSPGLAGGVYTDTQYF